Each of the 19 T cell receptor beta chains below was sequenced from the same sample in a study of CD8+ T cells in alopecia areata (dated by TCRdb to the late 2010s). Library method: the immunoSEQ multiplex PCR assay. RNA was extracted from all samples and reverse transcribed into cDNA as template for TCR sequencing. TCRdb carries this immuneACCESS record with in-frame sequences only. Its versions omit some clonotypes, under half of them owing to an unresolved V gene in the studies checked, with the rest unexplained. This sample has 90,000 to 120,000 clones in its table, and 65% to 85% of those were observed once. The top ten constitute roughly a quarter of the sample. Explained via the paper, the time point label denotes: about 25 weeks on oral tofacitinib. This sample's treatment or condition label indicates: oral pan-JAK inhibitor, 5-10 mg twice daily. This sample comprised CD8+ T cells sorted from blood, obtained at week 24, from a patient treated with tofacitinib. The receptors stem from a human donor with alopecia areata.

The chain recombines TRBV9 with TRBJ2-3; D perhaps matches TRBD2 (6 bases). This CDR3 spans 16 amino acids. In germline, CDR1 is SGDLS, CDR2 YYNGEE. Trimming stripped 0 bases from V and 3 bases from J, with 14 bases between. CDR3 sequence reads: CASSVGGGMLTDTQYF. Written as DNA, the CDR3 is TGTGCCAGCAGCGTAGGTGGGGGGATGTTGACAGATACGCAGTATTTT.

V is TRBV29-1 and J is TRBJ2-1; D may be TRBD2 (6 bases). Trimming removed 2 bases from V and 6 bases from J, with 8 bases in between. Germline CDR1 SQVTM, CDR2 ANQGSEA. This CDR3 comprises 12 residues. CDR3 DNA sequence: TGCAGCGTTGAACTCGGGGGCAATGAGCAGTTCTTC. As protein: CSVELGGNEQFF.

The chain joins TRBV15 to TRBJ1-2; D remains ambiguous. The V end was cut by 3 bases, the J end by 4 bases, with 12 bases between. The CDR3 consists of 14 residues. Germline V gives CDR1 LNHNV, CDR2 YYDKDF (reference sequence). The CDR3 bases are TGTGCCACCAGCAGGCCGGGGAGGGTCTATGGCTACACCTTC. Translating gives CATSRPGRVYGYTF.

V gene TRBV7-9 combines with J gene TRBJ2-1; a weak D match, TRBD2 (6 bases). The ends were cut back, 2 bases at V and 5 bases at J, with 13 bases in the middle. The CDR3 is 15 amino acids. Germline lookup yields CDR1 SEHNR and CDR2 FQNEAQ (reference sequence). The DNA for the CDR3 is TGTGCCAGCAGCTTAATTCGGGGACTCAACAATGAGCAGTTCTTC. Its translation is CASSLIRGLNNEQFF.

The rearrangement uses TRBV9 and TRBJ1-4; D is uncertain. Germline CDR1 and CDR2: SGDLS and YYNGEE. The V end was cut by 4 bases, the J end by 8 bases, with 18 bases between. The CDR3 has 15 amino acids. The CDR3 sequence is CASSPRGREEEKLFF. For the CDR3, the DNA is TGTGCCAGCAGCCCACGTGGGAGAGAGGAGGAAAAACTGTTTTTT.

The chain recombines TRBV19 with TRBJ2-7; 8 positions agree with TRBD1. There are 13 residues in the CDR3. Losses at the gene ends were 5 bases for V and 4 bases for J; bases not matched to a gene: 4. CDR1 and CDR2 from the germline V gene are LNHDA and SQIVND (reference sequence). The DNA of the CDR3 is TGTGCCAGTAGTGTGACAGGGGTGTACGAGCAGTACTTC. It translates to CASSVTGVYEQYF.

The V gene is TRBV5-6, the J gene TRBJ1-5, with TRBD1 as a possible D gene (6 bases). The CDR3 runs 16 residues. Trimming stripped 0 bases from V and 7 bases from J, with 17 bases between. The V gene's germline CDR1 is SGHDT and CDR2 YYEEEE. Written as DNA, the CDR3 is TGTGCCAGCAGCTTGGGCCTAACAGGGAGGCAACAGCCCCAGCATTTT. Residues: CASSLGLTGRQQPQHF.

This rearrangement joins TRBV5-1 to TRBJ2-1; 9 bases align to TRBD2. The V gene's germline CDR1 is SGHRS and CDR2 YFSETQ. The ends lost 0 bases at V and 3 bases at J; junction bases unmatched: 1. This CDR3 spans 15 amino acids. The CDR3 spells CASSLGAGGYNEQFF. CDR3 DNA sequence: TGCGCCAGCAGCTTGGGAGCGGGGGGCTACAATGAGCAGTTCTTC.

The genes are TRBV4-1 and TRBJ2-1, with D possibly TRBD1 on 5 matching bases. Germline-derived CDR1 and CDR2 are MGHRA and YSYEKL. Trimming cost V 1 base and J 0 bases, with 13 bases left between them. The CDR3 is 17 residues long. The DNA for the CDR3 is TGCGCCAGCAGCCAAGGCCTGACAGCGAGCTCCTACAATGAGCAGTTCTTC. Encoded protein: CASSQGLTASSYNEQFF.

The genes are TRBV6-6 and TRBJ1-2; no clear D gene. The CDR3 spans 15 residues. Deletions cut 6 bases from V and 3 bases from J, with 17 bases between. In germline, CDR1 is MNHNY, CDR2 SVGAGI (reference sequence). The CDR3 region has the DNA TGTGCCAGCAGCCACTCCGAGGCGGGCGACTATGGCTACACCTTC. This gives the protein CASSHSEAGDYGYTF.

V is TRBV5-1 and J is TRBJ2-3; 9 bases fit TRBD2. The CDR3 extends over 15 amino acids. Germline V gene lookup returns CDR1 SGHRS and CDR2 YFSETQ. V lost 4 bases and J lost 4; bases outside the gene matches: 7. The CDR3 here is CASSPERGEPDTQYF. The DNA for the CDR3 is TGCGCCAGCAGCCCAGAGCGGGGGGAACCAGATACGCAGTATTTT.

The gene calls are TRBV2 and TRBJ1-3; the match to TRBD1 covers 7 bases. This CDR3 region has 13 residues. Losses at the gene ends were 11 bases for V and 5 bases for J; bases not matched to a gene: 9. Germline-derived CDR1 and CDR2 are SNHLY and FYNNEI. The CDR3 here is CAREGTVRNTIYF. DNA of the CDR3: TGTGCCCGGGAGGGGACAGTGCGAAACACCATATATTTT.

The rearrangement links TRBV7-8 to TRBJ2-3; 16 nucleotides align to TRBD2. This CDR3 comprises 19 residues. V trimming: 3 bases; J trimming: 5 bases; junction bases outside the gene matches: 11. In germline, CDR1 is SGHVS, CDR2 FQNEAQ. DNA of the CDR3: TGTGCCAGCAGCTTCACCGGGACTAGCGGGGGGGCCGTCGGAGATACGCAGTATTTT. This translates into CASSFTGTSGGAVGDTQYF.

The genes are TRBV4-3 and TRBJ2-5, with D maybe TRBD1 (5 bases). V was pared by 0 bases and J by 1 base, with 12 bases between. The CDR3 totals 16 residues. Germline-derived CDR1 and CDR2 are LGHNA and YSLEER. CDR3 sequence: CASSQDPETVQETQYF. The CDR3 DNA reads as TGCGCCAGCAGCCAAGATCCAGAGACAGTCCAAGAGACCCAGTACTTC.

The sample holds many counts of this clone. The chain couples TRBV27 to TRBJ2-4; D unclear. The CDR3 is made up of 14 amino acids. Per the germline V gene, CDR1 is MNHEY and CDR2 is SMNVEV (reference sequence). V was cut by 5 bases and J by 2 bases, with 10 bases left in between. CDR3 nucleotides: TGTGCCAGCAGTGAGATTCCTTCCAAAAACATTCAGTACTTC. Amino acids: CASSEIPSKNIQYF.

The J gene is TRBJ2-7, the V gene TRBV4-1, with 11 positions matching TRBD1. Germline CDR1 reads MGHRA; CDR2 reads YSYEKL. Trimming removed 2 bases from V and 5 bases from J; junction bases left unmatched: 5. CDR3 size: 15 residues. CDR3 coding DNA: TGCGCCAGCAGCCAATCCAGGACAGGGGGCGACGAGCAGTACTTC. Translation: CASSQSRTGGDEQYF.

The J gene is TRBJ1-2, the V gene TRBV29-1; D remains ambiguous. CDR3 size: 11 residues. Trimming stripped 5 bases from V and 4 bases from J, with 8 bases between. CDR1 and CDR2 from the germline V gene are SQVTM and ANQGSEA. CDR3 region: CSVRHRYGYTF. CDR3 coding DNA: TGCAGCGTTCGACACCGCTATGGCTACACCTTC.

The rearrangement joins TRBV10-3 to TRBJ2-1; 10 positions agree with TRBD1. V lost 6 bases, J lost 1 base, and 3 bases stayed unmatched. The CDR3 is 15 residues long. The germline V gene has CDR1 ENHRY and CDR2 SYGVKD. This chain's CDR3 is CAIRTGGSSYNEQFF. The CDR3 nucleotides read TGTGCCATCAGGACAGGGGGCTCTTCCTACAATGAGCAGTTCTTC.

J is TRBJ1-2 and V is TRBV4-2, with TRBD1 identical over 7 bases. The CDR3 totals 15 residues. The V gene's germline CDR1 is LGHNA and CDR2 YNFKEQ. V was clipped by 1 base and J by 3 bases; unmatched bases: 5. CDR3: CASSQGSGGYYGYTF. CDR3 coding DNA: TGTGCCAGCAGCCAAGGCTCAGGGGGATACTATGGCTACACCTTC.